What follows describes a single T cell receptor (beta chain). As yet, its antigen is unknown. This sample is drawn from a study of cytomegalovirus exposure and HLA in healthy donors. Study-wide points: Most observed TCR sequences were rare, whereas some public TCRs were detected in many donors. In vitro, three CMV-associated chains proved specific for CMV antigens. The listing of roughly 160 TCR beta chains classed them as cytomegalovirus-associated.

The data were produced by immunoSEQ multiplex PCR, yet TCRdb's version contains in-frame clones alone and is incomplete. The table has under 250,000 clones, 75% to 90% seen once. Losses at the gene ends were 6 bases for V and 6 bases for J; bases not matched to a gene: 13. The germline gives CDR1 PRHDT, CDR2 FYEKMQ (reference sequence). The CDR3 runs to 15 residues. The sequenced sample consisted of PBMCs. The V call is TRBV13, the J call TRBJ2-7, with 8 positions matching TRBD1. The clonotype originates from a woman younger than 35 in good health and CMV-seronegative. The CDR3 bases are TGTGCCAGCAGTCAGGCTCAGGGGGCCCTCGGCGAGCAGTACTTC. Translated, it gives CASSQAQGALGEQYF.